A single sample is the source of the 8 T cell receptor beta chains below, sequenced in a study of blood T cell repertoires in COVID-19. Sequencing was performed with immunoSEQ multiplex PCR; in TCRdb, only in-frame clones are kept and a portion is missing. The table shows around 100,000 clones, with 85% to 90% occurring only once. The sample taken for sequencing was peripheral blood. The receptor set was obtained from a human donor in a cohort sampled during active COVID-19.

This chain uses TRBV9 with TRBJ2-3; D remains unclear. Deletions cut 0 bases from V and 8 bases from J, with 10 bases between. Germline CDR1 SGDLS, CDR2 YYNGEE. The CDR3 sequence is 13 residues long. The CDR3 DNA follows: TGTGCCAGCAGCGTAGAAGTAGCCTCTACGCAGTATTTT. This encodes CASSVEVASTQYF.

The genes are TRBV7-2 and TRBJ1-2; D unresolved. This CDR3 is built from 16 residues. Trimming cost V 3 bases and J 1 base, with 15 bases left between them. Looked up from germline, CDR1 is SGHTA and CDR2 is FQGNSA. The chain's CDR3 is CASSLSNWRNNYGYTF. Written as DNA, the CDR3 is TGTGCCAGCAGCTTGAGTAATTGGAGGAATAACTATGGCTACACCTTC.

The gene calls are TRBV19 and TRBJ2-7; D gene uncertain. From germline, CDR1 is LNHDA and CDR2 SQIVND (reference sequence). The V and J ends lost 6 bases and 2 bases respectively, with 17 bases between them. CDR3 length: 15 residues. The CDR3 nucleotides are TGTGCCAGTAGCTCCTTGCCAGGAAAAACCTACGAGCAGTACTTC. It specifies CASSSLPGKTYEQYF.

The chain couples TRBV7-9 to TRBJ1-2, with 8 bases identical to TRBD1. Germline-derived CDR1 and CDR2 are SEHNR and FQNEAQ (reference sequence). Trimming cost V 4 bases and J 4 bases; bases outside gene matches: 8. The CDR3 extends over 15 amino acids. The CDR3 DNA follows: TGTGCCAGCAGCTCATCAGGGGGCGCTGGCTATGGCTACACCTTC. Protein product: CASSSSGGAGYGYTF.

The chain has TRBV3-1 (or the pseudogene TRBV3-2) and TRBJ1-1; D not certain. The ends were cut back, 5 bases at V and 1 base at J, with 11 bases in the middle. The germline V gene encodes CDR1 LGHDT and CDR2 YNNKEL (reference sequence). The CDR3 extends over 14 amino acids. The CDR3 sequence is CASSNSGGNTEAFF. CDR3 nucleotide sequence: TGTGCCAGCAGCAACAGTGGAGGGAACACTGAAGCTTTCTTT.

This clone has more than one count but fewer than ten. The CDR3 DNA is TGTGCCACCAGTGATCAAAACACCGGACACACCGAGGGGGAGTTCTTC. This gives the protein CATSDQNTGHTEGEFF. The rearrangement uses TRBV24-1 and TRBJ2-1, with a possible D match to TRBD1 (6 bases). CDR1 is KGHDR and CDR2 is SFDVKD in the germline V gene. The ends were cut back, 3 bases at V and 14 bases at J, with 25 bases in the middle. The CDR3 spans 16 residues.

This chain links TRBV10-3 with TRBJ2-1; tentatively, D is TRBD2 (6 bases). The CDR3 has 13 residues. Germline CDR1 reads ENHRY; CDR2 reads SYGVKD. Trimming stripped 9 bases from V and 0 bases from J, with 9 bases between. In DNA, the CDR3 is TGTGCCATGTCCGGGGGCTCCTACAATGAGCAGTTCTTC. Protein sequence: CAMSGGSYNEQFF.

The gene calls are TRBV24-1 and TRBJ1-2, with 7 bases lining up with TRBD1. The CDR3 consists of 18 residues. In germline, CDR1 is KGHDR, CDR2 SFDVKD. Trimming at V came to 4 bases and at J to 0 bases, leaving 13 bases not matched to a gene. CDR3 amino acids: CATSDTGTAGRANYGYTF. The CDR3 DNA sequence: TGTGCCACCAGTGACACCGGGACAGCTGGAAGAGCTAACTATGGCTACACCTTC.